These 27 T cell receptor beta chains were all obtained from the same sample, sequenced in a study of OX40 agonist ivuxolimab in advanced cancers. The library was produced with the immunoSEQ multiplex PCR assay. The immuneACCESS repertoire file appears here via TCRdb, limited to in-frame rearrangements. These files lack a portion of the clones; in checked studies, under half of the deficit traces to unresolved V genes, and the cause of the others is not known. The sample table shows more than 50,000 clones, and 65% to 85% are seen once. The ten most abundant clones make up more than 1.4% of the sample. The source was CD4+ or CD8+ T cells sorted from blood, collected in a trial of the OX40 agonist ivuxolimab. The receptors stem from an adult with an advanced solid tumor such as melanoma, head and neck, liver or kidney cancer.

The chain uses TRBV5-1 and TRBJ2-1; 10 bases are shared with TRBD1. This CDR3 has 18 residues. With 4 bases clipped from V and 7 bases from J, the junction kept 17 bases outside the gene matches. From germline, CDR1 is SGHRS and CDR2 YFSETQ. CDR3 DNA: TGCGCCAGCAGCGTGGGGAATATTTGGGACAGGGGCGGGAATGAGCAGTTCTTC. Protein: CASSVGNIWDRGGNEQFF. The complete variable domain, with remaining parts taken from reference TRBV5-1 and TRBJ2-1, reads KAGVTQTPRYLIKTRGQQVTLSCSPISGHRSVSWYQQTPGQGLQFLFEYFSETQRNKGNFPGRFSGRQFSNSRSEMNVSTLELGDSALYLCASSVGNIWDRGGNEQFFGPGTRLTVL.

The chain is built from TRBV19 and TRBJ2-2; 8 positions match TRBD2. This CDR3 has 14 residues. CDR1 and CDR2 from the germline V gene are LNHDA and SQIVND (reference sequence). The V segment lost 6 bases and the J segment 5 bases; nucleotides outside the gene matches: 5. The CDR3 DNA follows: TGTGCCAGTAGGACGCGGGGGGTTACCGGGGAGCTGTTTTTT. This translates into CASRTRGVTGELFF.

This clone showed up just a few times. V and J are TRBV9 and TRBJ2-1, with 8 bases identical to TRBD2. The length of the CDR3 is 15 residues. V lost 3 bases, J lost 2 bases, and 4 bases stayed unmatched. CDR1 and CDR2 (germline): SGDLS, YYNGEE. CDR3 sequence: CASSAGLDAYNEQFF. The CDR3 nucleotides are TGTGCCAGCAGCGCGGGACTAGACGCCTACAATGAGCAGTTCTTC.

This clone was counted once. The V call is TRBV6-6, the J call TRBJ1-2; D not certain. CDR3 size: 11 residues. V was trimmed by 6 bases and J by 5 bases, leaving 7 bases between them. Germline assignment: CDR1 MNHNY and CDR2 SVGAGI (reference sequence). The chain's CDR3 is CASSPRYGYTF. The CDR3 DNA sequence: TGTGCCAGCAGCCCACGATATGGCTACACCTTC.

This clone occurred once. The chain links TRBV2 to TRBJ2-7; tentatively, D is TRBD2 (6 bases). Germline-derived CDR1 and CDR2 are SNHLY and FYNNEI. Trimming stripped 5 bases from V and 7 bases from J, with 18 bases between. The CDR3 extends over 14 amino acids. This chain's CDR3 is CASSRGTSGWEQYF. DNA for the CDR3: TGTGCCAGCAGTAGAGGGACCAGCGGGTGGGAGCAGTACTTC. The full variable domain, completed using reference TRBV2 and TRBJ2-7, is EPEVTQTPSHQVTQMGQEVILRCVPISNHLYFYWYRQILGQKVEFLVSFYNNEISEKSEIFDDQFSVERPDGSNFTLKIRSTKLEDSAMYFCASSRGTSGWEQYFGPGTRLTVT.

The V and J genes are TRBV6-5 and TRBJ2-5; D may correspond to TRBD1 or TRBD2 (5 bases each). The CDR3 extends over 14 amino acids. Germline CDR1 and CDR2: MNHEY and SVGAGI. V lost 4 bases and J 5 bases, leaving 14 bases between the germline ends. The CDR3 loop reads CASSWGGGVETQYF. Written as DNA, the CDR3 is TGTGCCAGCAGTTGGGGTGGGGGTGTGGAGACCCAGTACTTC.

This rearrangement joins TRBV18 to TRBJ2-7; 7 nucleotides agree with TRBD1. Germline V CDR1 and CDR2: KGHSH, LQKENI. The CDR3 spans 16 residues. Losses at the gene ends were 2 bases for V and 2 bases for J; bases not matched to a gene: 9. For the CDR3, the DNA is TGTGCCAGCTCACCATTAACTGGGACAGATGCCTACGAGCAGTACTTC. It translates to CASSPLTGTDAYEQYF. The variable domain in full, completed from reference TRBV18 and TRBJ2-7, reads NAGVMQNPRHLVRRRGQEARLRCSPMKGHSHVYWYRQLPEEGLKFMVYLQKENIIDESGMPKERFSAEFPKEGPSILRIQQVVRGDSAAYFCASSPLTGTDAYEQYFGPGTRLTVT.

This chain connects TRBV27 to TRBJ2-1; maybe TRBD2 (5 bases). The CDR3 is made up of 18 amino acids. CDR1 MNHEY and CDR2 SMNVEV come from the germline V gene (reference sequence). V was trimmed by 3 bases and J by 7 bases, leaving 25 bases between them. Here the CDR3 DNA reads TGTGCCAGCAGTTTTGATTCCGGGTACGCGGGTGGATGGAATGAGCAGTTCTTC. Its protein product is CASSFDSGYAGGWNEQFF.

The J gene is TRBJ2-1, the V gene TRBV5-6, with 8 bases lining up with TRBD2. The V gene end was trimmed by 4 bases and the J gene end by 0 bases; junction bases not matched to a gene: 6. This CDR3 is 16 amino acids long. In germline, CDR1 is SGHDT, CDR2 YYEEEE. The CDR3 loop is CASSRTSGSSYNEQFF. The CDR3 nucleotides read TGTGCCAGCAGCCGTACTAGCGGCAGCTCCTACAATGAGCAGTTCTTC.

The V and J genes are TRBV14 and TRBJ2-7; no definite D call. Germline V CDR1 and CDR2: SGHDN, FVKESK. The V end was cut by 2 bases, the J end by 3 bases, with 23 bases between. This CDR3 comprises 18 residues. CDR3 DNA sequence: TGTGCCAGCAGCCAAAGATACCCAGATAGAGGTATCGTCTACGAGCAGTACTTC. Protein sequence: CASSQRYPDRGIVYEQYF.

The V gene is TRBV11-2, the J gene TRBJ2-6; TRBD2 matches 7 bases. Germline CDR1 reads SGHAT; CDR2 reads FQNNGV. The CDR3 contains 15 residues. With V trimmed by 5 bases and J by 1 base, 2 bases remained unmatched. The CDR3 sequence: CASSAGRSGANVLTF. The CDR3 DNA follows: TGTGCCAGCAGCGCCGGGAGGTCTGGGGCCAACGTCCTGACTTTC.

The chain employs TRBV30 and TRBJ2-7; D is ambiguous. Germline V CDR1 and CDR2: GTSNPN, SVGIG (reference sequence). The CDR3 has 12 amino acids. The V end was cut by 2 bases, the J end by 6 bases, with 11 bases between. The CDR3 bases are TGTGCCTGGAGTTTTACATCCGTCGAGCAGTACTTC. Amino acids: CAWSFTSVEQYF.

The chain is built from TRBV5-8 and TRBJ2-7; possible D gene TRBD2, 5 bases. The V and J ends lost 1 base and 5 bases respectively, with 16 bases between them. Germline V gene data show CDR1 as SGHTS and CDR2 as YDEGEE. This CDR3 contains 15 residues. The CDR3 bases are TGTGCCAGCAGCTTGCCTCTCGTCGGGGTCGACGAGCAGTACTTC. This translates into CASSLPLVGVDEQYF.

As DNA, the CDR3 is TGTGCCAGCAGCTTATCCGGCCGAAGGGAGACCCAGTACTTC. The encoded protein is CASSLSGRRETQYF. The chain employs TRBV7-2 and TRBJ2-5; D unclear. Deletions cut 2 bases from V and 5 bases from J, with 12 bases between. Germline CDR1 reads SGHTA; CDR2 reads FQGNSA. This CDR3 is 14 amino acids long.

The V call is TRBV5-5, the J call TRBJ2-2, with D tentatively TRBD2 (5 bases). Germline V gene data show CDR1 as SGHKS and CDR2 as YYEKEE (reference sequence). The CDR3 consists of 15 residues. Between the trimmed V and J ends, which lost 2 bases and 9 bases, there was a span of 17 bases. CDR3 protein: CASSFNPLGSRELFF. CDR3 sequence (DNA): TGTGCCAGCAGCTTCAATCCACTAGGTAGCCGGGAGCTGTTTTTT.

The chain is built from TRBV30 and TRBJ1-6; unclear D gene. The CDR3 length is 11 residues. Germline CDR1 is GTSNPN and CDR2 is SVGIG (reference sequence). The germline V and J ends were trimmed by 4 bases and 8 bases, with 6 bases remaining between them. CDR3 sequence: CAWKVDSPLHF. Written as DNA, the CDR3 is TGTGCCTGGAAGGTGGATTCACCCCTCCACTTT.

The CDR3 protein is CASSPGGGVSTYEQYF. Written as DNA, the CDR3 is TGCGCCAGCAGCCCCGGAGGGGGGGTCTCAACCTACGAGCAGTACTTC. The chain is built from TRBV5-1 and TRBJ2-7; D may be TRBD2 (7 bases). Germline assignment: CDR1 SGHRS and CDR2 YFSETQ. V gave up 4 bases and J gave up 2 bases, with 19 bases separating them. The CDR3 spans 16 residues.

The chain carries TRBV11-2 and TRBJ1-2; 10 bases are a match to TRBD1. The CDR3 runs 16 residues. The germline CDR1 and CDR2 sequences are SGHAT and FQNNGV. Trimming removed 5 bases from V and 4 bases from J; junction bases left unmatched: 10. CDR3 DNA sequence: TGTGCCAGCAGCACAAGCGGGGACAGGGGTTTCTATGGCTACACCTTC. It codes for CASSTSGDRGFYGYTF.

The rearrangement links TRBV19 to TRBJ2-3; TRBD2 agrees at 10 bases. CDR1 and CDR2 from the germline V gene are LNHDA and SQIVND (reference sequence). The CDR3 is 15 amino acids. J lost 4 bases, V lost 4 bases, and 5 bases had no gene match. CDR3 bases: TGTGCCAGTAGTAGGTATAGCGGGAGGCCAGATACGCAGTATTTT. Translated: CASSRYSGRPDTQYF.

The chain is built from TRBV2 and TRBJ1-2; TRBD1 matches 12 bases. The germline CDR1 and CDR2 sequences are SNHLY and FYNNEI. The CDR3 has 14 residues. Trimming at V came to 6 bases and at J to 7 bases, leaving 6 bases not matched to a gene. CDR3: CASSPGTGGSGYTF. CDR3 coding DNA: TGTGCCAGCAGCCCCGGGACAGGGGGCTCTGGCTACACCTTC.

The CDR3 DNA follows: TGTGCCAGTAGTATAGGAGCAGGTCCAAACTATGGCTACACCTTC. It is translated as CASSIGAGPNYGYTF. This chain joins TRBV19 and TRBJ1-2, with unresolved D. The germline CDR1 and CDR2 sequences are LNHDA and SQIVND (reference sequence). The CDR3 runs 15 residues. V was shortened by 1 base and J by 2 bases, with 11 bases between the two germline ends.

The chain couples TRBV2 to TRBJ2-7, with D possibly matching TRBD2 (5 bases). V lost 4 bases, J lost 4 bases, and 17 bases lay in between. This CDR3 has 15 residues. Germline V CDR1 and CDR2: SNHLY, FYNNEI. CDR3 sequence reads: CASSVGLAILYEQYF. In DNA form, the CDR3 reads TGTGCCAGCAGTGTAGGCCTAGCCATCCTGTACGAGCAGTACTTC.

The chain joins TRBV6-5 to TRBJ2-1, with TRBD1 matching 7 bases. Germline V gene sequence: CDR1 MNHEY, CDR2 SVGAGI. This CDR3 has 15 amino acids. V shed 5 bases, J shed 4 bases, and the junction held 8 bases outside the gene matches. CDR3 DNA: TGTGCCAGCAGTACAGGGGAAAATAGGTACAATGAGCAGTTCTTC. It codes for CASSTGENRYNEQFF.

This sequence joins TRBV30 and TRBJ1-4, with D tentatively TRBD1 (5 bases). Looked up from germline, CDR1 is GTSNPN and CDR2 is SVGIG (reference sequence). This CDR3 is 15 amino acids long. Trimming took 8 bases from V and 1 from J, leaving 17 bases between them. CDR3 coding DNA: TGTGCCGGTGGGGGAGGGGTGGTAACTAATGAAAAACTGTTTTTT. As protein: CAGGGGVVTNEKLFF.

The chain uses TRBV6-5 and TRBJ1-2, with D hard to call. This CDR3 is 12 amino acids long. Per germline, CDR1 MNHEY and CDR2 SVGAGI. Trimming pared 9 bases from V and 0 bases from J, leaving 8 bases between. CDR3 protein: CASRKANYGYTF. The CDR3 DNA is TGTGCCAGTCGAAAAGCTAACTATGGCTACACCTTC.

The genes are TRBV5-1 and TRBJ2-2, with a tentative D call TRBD2 (5 bases). V lost 0 bases to trimming and J lost 6 bases, with 12 bases between them. Germline V CDR1 and CDR2: SGHRS, YFSETQ. The length of the CDR3 is 15 residues. The CDR3 DNA reads as TGCGCCAGCAGCTTGGCCAGAGGGATGGCCGGGGAGCTGTTTTTT. This encodes CASSLARGMAGELFF. Supplemented by reference TRBV5-1 and TRBJ2-2, the full variable domain reads KAGVTQTPRYLIKTRGQQVTLSCSPISGHRSVSWYQQTPGQGLQFLFEYFSETQRNKGNFPGRFSGRQFSNSRSEMNVSTLELGDSALYLCASSLARGMAGELFFGEGSRLTVL.

The chain links TRBV5-1 to TRBJ2-7; 11 bases are shared with TRBD2. Germline V gives CDR1 SGHRS, CDR2 YFSETQ. The CDR3 totals 13 residues. Trimming removed 5 bases from V and 6 bases from J; junction bases left unmatched: 4. The CDR3 DNA sequence: TGCGCCAGCAGGCTAGCGGGAGGTAGCGAGCAGTACTTC. It specifies CASRLAGGSEQYF.